The sequence of this T cell receptor beta chain was determined in a study of T cells in women clearing cervical HPV infection. Looking at the study overall: Blood came at first lesion visit for cases, post-clearance for controls. Case blood was drawn a median about 150 days after lesion detection.

Germline V lookup: CDR1 SNHLY, CDR2 FYNNEI. V was trimmed by 8 bases and J by 6 bases, leaving 16 bases between them. This CDR3 is built from 13 residues. immunoSEQ multiplex PCR used an average of roughly 1,100 ng genomic DNA. Only in-frame clones appear in the TCRdb table, and some are missing; sequencing was by immunoSEQ multiplex PCR. The sample table includes fewer than 35,000 clones. All participants had a single incident cervical HPV16 infection, and prevalent HPV16 infections were excluded. As for this clone: The read ends 3 residues early relative to the CDR3; the germline J gene fills the gap.

Source material: blood buffy coat. The sequence derives from a woman between 18 and 69 years old with a cervical HPV16 infection that either progressed to CIN3+ or cleared (not recorded which). The chain links TRBV2 to TRBJ1-1, with D possibly matching TRBD1 (5 bases). CDR3 DNA (partial): TGTGCCAGCGGATTCGGGGGTGCGGCTGAA. Its translation: CASGFGGAAE. The whole CDR3 reads CASGFGGAAEAFF.